These 23 T cell receptor beta chains originate from one sample sequenced in a study of metastatic and nonmetastatic thyroid tumors. TCRdb reassembled clones from the PCR reads with MiXCR. The table includes around 22,000 clones, roughly 9.8% detected once. Nobody among the patients had been given any treatment before thyroid surgery. Sequenced: blood. The receptor set was obtained from a female donor with papillary thyroid cancer or a benign thyroid nodule (not recorded which). Some clones in this sample may be carry-over from other donors' samples.

The table lists this clone with many counts. The V and J genes are TRBV6-2 or TRBV6-3 and TRBJ2-3; 8 nucleotides line up with TRBD2. Germline values: CDR1 MNHEY, CDR2 SVGEGT. After removal of 2 bases from V and 3 bases from J, the junction contained 10 bases not matched to a gene. The CDR3 spans 17 residues. The CDR3 sequence: CASSYLRTSGGTDTQYF. The CDR3 DNA reads as TGTGCCAGCAGTTACCTCCGCACTAGCGGTGGGACAGATACGCAGTATTTT.

This clone has at least ten counts. This sequence joins TRBV27 and TRBJ2-3; D may be TRBD1 (6 bases). The V end lost 6 bases, the J end lost 2 bases, and 12 bases lay between the germline ends. The CDR3 spans 14 residues. CDR1 and CDR2 from the germline V gene are MNHEY and SMNVEV (reference sequence). CDR3 protein: CASRLGQNTDTQYF. The CDR3 region has the DNA TGTGCCAGCAGGCTCGGACAGAACACAGATACGCAGTATTTT.

This clone has a count of ten or more. V gene TRBV28 combines with J gene TRBJ2-3, with TRBD2 as a possible D gene (5 bases). V lost 2 bases and J 0 bases, leaving 9 bases between the germline ends. There are 15 residues in the CDR3. CDR1 MDHEN and CDR2 SYDVKM come from the germline V gene. The CDR3 DNA reads TGTGCCAGCAGTTTACTTAGCGTCAGCACAGATACGCAGTATTTT. This translates into CASSLLSVSTDTQYF.

This clone was observed many times. The chain carries TRBV5-6 and TRBJ2-2, with 7 positions matching TRBD1. The CDR3 is 12 residues long. Trimming cost V 3 bases and J 9 bases; bases outside gene matches: 2. Germline CDR1 and CDR2: SGHDT and YYEEEE. CDR3 protein: CASSSRGRELFF. In nucleotides, the CDR3 is TGTGCCAGCAGCTCCAGGGGGAGGGAGCTGTTTTTT.

As for this clone: A much more abundant neighbour one base away suggests this may be a read error. Within the sample, other DNA sequences also encode this same CDR3. V usage is TRBV30 and J usage is TRBJ2-5; no clear D. Germline V CDR1 and CDR2: GTSNPN, SVGIG (reference sequence). CDR3 size: 13 residues. The CDR3 is CAWSGGQQETQYF. The CDR3 DNA reads TGTGCCTGGAGTGGGGGTCAACAAGAGACACAGTACTTC. Full variable domain (outside the CDR3, taken from reference TRBV30 and TRBJ2-5): SQTIHQWPATLVQPVGSPLSLECTVEGTSNPNLYWYRQAAGRGLQLLFYSVGIGQISSEVPQNLSASRPQDRQFILSSKKLLLSDSGFYLCAWSGGQQETQYFGPGTRLLVL.

The V gene is TRBV28, the J gene TRBJ1-6; D gene uncertain. V gave up 3 bases and J gave up 7 bases, with 4 bases separating them. The length of the CDR3 is 12 residues. CDR1 and CDR2 from the germline V gene are MDHEN and SYDVKM. The CDR3 DNA sequence: TGTGCCAGCAGTTTGGAGAATTCACCCCTCCACTTT. It is translated as CASSLENSPLHF.

In its sample, this clone was seen many times. The chain is built from TRBV7-9 and TRBJ1-5; a weak D match, TRBD1 (6 bases). This CDR3 is built from 15 residues. Germline V CDR1 and CDR2: SEHNR, FQNEAQ (reference sequence). The germline V and J ends were trimmed by 0 bases and 3 bases, with 9 bases remaining between them. CDR3 coding DNA: TGTGCCAGCAGCTTAGCACAGGGCCCCAATCAGCCCCAGCATTTT. Amino acids: CASSLAQGPNQPQHF. Filled out from reference TRBV7-9 and TRBJ1-5, the complete variable domain reads DTGVSQNPRHKITKRGQNVTFRCDPISEHNRLYWYRQTLGQGPEFLTYFQNEAQLEKSRLLSDRFSAERPKGSFSTLEIQRTEQGDSAMYLCASSLAQGPNQPQHFGDGTRLSIL.

This clone was recorded many times. As DNA, the CDR3 is TGCAGTGCTAGAGATTGGGCGGGCATAACCGAGCAGTACTTC. As protein: CSARDWAGITEQYF. This chain joins TRBV20-1 and TRBJ2-7, with D tentatively TRBD2 (5 bases). CDR3 length: 14 residues. V was clipped by 0 bases and J by 6 bases, with 15 bases between them. Germline CDR1 reads DFQATT; CDR2 reads SNEGSKA (reference sequence).

Concerning this clone: A read error is possible here, since a much larger clone lies one base away. The same CDR3 can be traced to other DNA sequences in this sample. This rearrangement joins TRBV11-1 to TRBJ1-1; 10 bases fit TRBD1. This CDR3 spans 16 amino acids. Germline loops: CDR1 SGHAT, CDR2 FQDESV (reference sequence). V lost 5 bases to trimming and J lost 4 bases; unmatched junction nucleotides: 10. CDR3 amino acids: CASSVGDRGRGTEAFF. In DNA form, the CDR3 reads TGTGCCAGCAGCGTAGGGGACAGGGGTCGCGGCACTGAAGCTTTCTTT.

This clone was detected ten times or more. The chain links TRBV20-1 to TRBJ2-7; 7 bases fit TRBD1. After removal of 5 bases from V and 5 bases from J, the junction contained 9 bases not matched to a gene. CDR1 is DFQATT, CDR2 SNEGSKA, per germline (reference sequence). This CDR3 contains 13 residues. The CDR3 DNA is TGCAGTGCTTACTGGACAGGAAGTAACGAGCAGTACTTC. It translates to CSAYWTGSNEQYF.

With regard to this clone: A much larger clone lies a single base off, so this may be a read error. J is TRBJ1-1 and V is TRBV7-9, with D hard to call. The V gene's germline CDR1 is SEHNR and CDR2 FQNEAQ (reference sequence). CDR3 size: 13 residues. Trimming shortened V by 4 bases and J by 3 bases, and 9 bases separated the two germline ends. CDR3 amino acids: CASSYGGYTEAFF. The CDR3 nucleotides read TGTGCCAGCAGCTACGGCGGGTACACTGAAGCTTTCTTT.

The rearrangement joins TRBV3-1 to TRBJ1-4; 8 bases match TRBD1. Germline assignment: CDR1 LGHDT and CDR2 YNNKEL (reference sequence). This CDR3 comprises 14 residues. Losses at the gene ends were 4 bases for V and 12 bases for J; bases not matched to a gene: 10. CDR3 region: CASSLDRAPPQLFF. DNA of the CDR3: TGTGCCAGCAGCCTGGACAGGGCTCCCCCCCAACTGTTTTTT.

Many counts were recorded for this clone. This chain uses TRBV19 with TRBJ2-3; TRBD1 might be the D (6 bases). This CDR3 is 15 amino acids long. Per germline, CDR1 LNHDA and CDR2 SQIVND (reference sequence). V dropped 3 bases and J dropped 5 bases, with 15 bases sitting between them. As DNA, the CDR3 is TGTGCCAGTAGTATCATTTCCGGGACAATAGATACGCAGTATTTT. It yields the protein CASSIISGTIDTQYF.

This clone was counted many times. The chain carries TRBV7-8 and TRBJ2-3, with 7 bases matching TRBD1. Germline lookup yields CDR1 SGHVS and CDR2 FQNEAQ. This CDR3 has 15 residues. V lost 5 bases, J lost 2 bases, and 7 bases stayed unmatched. The CDR3 DNA reads as TGTGCCAGCAGCAACCGGGACAGCAACACAGATACGCAGTATTTT. Protein sequence: CASSNRDSNTDTQYF.

There are many counts of this clone. The rearrangement joins TRBV10-3 to TRBJ2-1, with unresolved D. The CDR3 is 15 amino acids. Between the trimmed V and J ends, which lost 2 bases and 8 bases, there was a span of 16 bases. Germline V gives CDR1 ENHRY, CDR2 SYGVKD. CDR3: CAISEGDSSGDEQFF. The CDR3 DNA follows: TGTGCCATCAGTGAGGGTGACTCCTCTGGAGATGAGCAGTTCTTC.

This clone has ten or more counts. The chain employs TRBV11-1 and TRBJ1-1; D is possibly TRBD1 (6 bases). CDR3 size: 17 residues. Deletions cut 1 base from V and 1 base from J, with 16 bases between. CDR1 is SGHAT, CDR2 FQDESV, per germline (reference sequence). Here the CDR3 reads CASSLGGGRHPNTEAFF. DNA for the CDR3: TGTGCCAGCAGCTTAGGAGGGGGGCGGCATCCGAACACTGAAGCTTTCTTT. The complete variable domain, with remaining parts taken from reference TRBV11-1 and TRBJ1-1, reads EAEVAQSPRYKITEKSQAVAFWCDPISGHATLYWYRQILGQGPELLVQFQDESVVDDSQLPKDRFSAERLKGVDSTLKIQPAELGDSAMYLCASSLGGGRHPNTEAFFGQGTRLTVV.

This clone is deemed medium-sized (0.01 to 0.1%). This chain uses TRBV6-2 or TRBV6-3 with TRBJ1-6; tentatively, D is TRBD1 (5 bases). Trimming stripped 6 bases from V and 0 bases from J, with 12 bases between. Per the germline V gene, CDR1 is MNHEY and CDR2 is SVGEGT. The CDR3 is 16 residues long. The CDR3 spells CASRKSGSSYNSPLHF. The CDR3 DNA reads as TGTGCCAGCAGAAAGTCAGGGAGCTCCTATAATTCACCCCTCCACTTT.

In its sample, this clone was seen many times. The chain uses TRBV7-2 and TRBJ2-7; D remains ambiguous. Trimming stripped 1 base from V and 4 bases from J, with 11 bases between. The CDR3 totals 14 residues. Germline values: CDR1 SGHTA, CDR2 FQGNSA. The CDR3 sequence: CASSLVSGVYEQYF. The CDR3 region has the DNA TGTGCCAGCAGCTTAGTATCTGGTGTGTACGAGCAGTACTTC.

The V call is TRBV6-4, the J call TRBJ2-1; the D call may be TRBD1 or TRBD2 (5 bases each). CDR3 length: 14 amino acids. Germline CDR1 and CDR2: MRHNA and SNTAGT. The V end lost 2 bases, the J end lost 3 bases, and 8 bases lay between the germline ends. DNA for the CDR3: TGTGCCAGCAGTGACGGGACCTTCTACAATGAGCAGTTCTTC. Translation gives CASSDGTFYNEQFF.

This clone was counted ten times or more. The same CDR3 can be traced to other DNA sequences in this sample. The chain links TRBV11-2 to TRBJ1-2; D ambiguous. CDR3 length: 17 residues. Trimming cost V 4 bases and J 0 bases, with 18 bases left between them. The germline gives CDR1 SGHAT, CDR2 FQNNGV. Written as DNA, the CDR3 is TGTGCCAGCAGCTCCCCATGGTGGGGAGGGACTAACTATGGCTACACCTTC. Protein product: CASSSPWWGGTNYGYTF.

This clone is judged medium-sized (0.01 to 0.1%). The chain couples TRBV28 to TRBJ1-2, with a possible D match to TRBD1 (5 bases). V was shortened by 6 bases and J by 0 bases, with 14 bases between the two germline ends. The CDR3 sequence is 15 residues long. CDR1 and CDR2 (germline): MDHEN, SYDVKM. DNA for the CDR3: TGTGCCAGCAGAGCCTCAGGGATGGCTAACTATGGCTACACCTTC. Translated: CASRASGMANYGYTF.

The sample holds a few counts of this clone. This could be a read error, since a much larger clone is one nucleotide away. The same CDR3 also results from other DNA sequences found in this sample. This chain uses TRBV28 with TRBJ2-4, with D tentatively TRBD2 (5 bases). Trimming stripped 5 bases from V and 7 bases from J, with 18 bases between. Germline V gives CDR1 MDHEN, CDR2 SYDVKM. There are 15 residues in the CDR3. The CDR3 loop reads CASSLGAVEGNIQYF. The DNA of the CDR3 is TGTGCCAGCAGTCTAGGAGCGGTGGAAGGGAACATTCAGTACTTC.

This clone has at least ten counts. A much larger clonotype is one base distant, so this may be a read error. The chain recombines TRBV6-1 with TRBJ2-7, with 8 nucleotides matching TRBD1. This CDR3 is 13 amino acids long. The V and J ends lost 5 bases and 4 bases, in that order; junction bases with no gene match: 4. Germline V gene lookup returns CDR1 MNHNS and CDR2 SASEGT. DNA of the CDR3: TGTGCCAGCAGTCCGGGACAGGTGTACGAGCAGTACTTC. Translating gives CASSPGQVYEQYF.